Listed below are T cell receptor beta chains from one sample, sequenced in a study of blood T cell repertoires in COVID-19. Assay: immunoSEQ multiplex PCR; the TCRdb copy retains only in-frame clones and omits some. The sample contains just under 300,000 clones, 70% to 90% of which appear only once. The sample taken for sequencing was peripheral blood. All receptors come from a man between 70 and 80 years old with acute or convalescent COVID-19. Both conserved end residues are part of each CDR3. A D gene is named only where the DNA matches it firmly. Where a row states a size, it is once, few, many or the class of an expanded clone; other rows omit it.

J gene: TRBJ2-1
V gene: TRBV5-6
clone size: NA
D gene: NA
CDR3 DNA: TGTGCCAGCAGCTCCACAGGGAAGAACAATGAGCAGTTCTTC
CDR3 protein: CASSSTGKNNEQFF

J gene: TRBJ1-1
V gene: TRBV13
clone size: NA
D gene: NA
CDR3 DNA: TGTGCCAGCAGCGGCGGCCGGCTCACTGAAGCTTTCTTT
CDR3 protein: CASSGGRLTEAFF

J gene: TRBJ2-5
V gene: TRBV13
clone size: NA
D gene: NA
CDR3 DNA: TGTGCCAGCAGCTTAAGGGCAGGGACACGGGAGACCCAGTACTTC
CDR3 protein: CASSLRAGTRETQYF

J gene: TRBJ1-2
V gene: TRBV18
clone size: NA
D gene: TRBD1
CDR3 DNA: TGTGCCAGCTCACCATCGGGGACAGGGGGCGGCTATGGCTACACCTTC
CDR3 protein: CASSPSGTGGGYGYTF

J gene: TRBJ2-2
V gene: TRBV5-4
clone size: NA
D gene: TRBD1
CDR3 DNA: TGTGCCAGCAGCCGACCCGGCGTAGCCGGGACAGACAACACCGGGGAGCTGTTTTTT
CDR3 protein: CASSRPGVAGTDNTGELFF

J gene: TRBJ2-7
V gene: TRBV19
clone size: NA
D gene: TRBD2
CDR3 DNA: TGTGCCAGTAGCCCTGGACTAGCGGGGTCCTACGAGCAGTACTTC
CDR3 protein: CASSPGLAGSYEQYF

J gene: TRBJ2-6
V gene: TRBV27
clone size: NA
D gene: NA
CDR3 DNA: TGTGCCAGCAGTTCCGGGGGAAGGGTTGGGACCAACGTCCTGACTTTC
CDR3 protein: CASSSGGRVGTNVLTF

J gene: TRBJ2-7
V gene: TRBV6-5
clone size: NA
D gene: NA
CDR3 DNA: TGTGCCAGCAGTCGAGACATCTCCTACGAGCAGTACTTC
CDR3 protein: CASSRDISYEQYF

J gene: TRBJ1-1
V gene: TRBV24-1
clone size: once
D gene: NA
CDR3 DNA: TGTGCCACCAGTGATTCCTCGACAGGGAACACTGAAGCTTTCTTT
CDR3 protein: CATSDSSTGNTEAFF

J gene: TRBJ2-5
V gene: TRBV28
clone size: NA
D gene: NA
CDR3 DNA: TGTGCCAGCACCCCCCCCCACCCACAGGTGCGAGCACTACAAGAGACCCAGTACTTC
CDR3 protein: CASTPPHPQVRALQETQYF

J gene: TRBJ2-6
V gene: TRBV2
clone size: NA
D gene: NA
CDR3 DNA: TGTGCCAGCAGGATCAACCGGGACACGTTCTCTGGGGCCAACGTCCTGACTTTC
CDR3 protein: CASRINRDTFSGANVLTF

J gene: TRBJ2-3
V gene: TRBV6-2/TRBV6-3
clone size: NA
D gene: TRBD2
CDR3 DNA: TGTGCCAGCAGTTACCCAGCCGGGACTAGCGGGGGGGCGGATACGCAGTATTTT
CDR3 protein: CASSYPAGTSGGADTQYF

J gene: TRBJ2-5
V gene: TRBV30
clone size: NA
D gene: TRBD1
CDR3 DNA: TGTGCCTGGAGCGACAGGGTCGTAGAGACCCAGTACTTC
CDR3 protein: CAWSDRVVETQYF

J gene: TRBJ1-3
V gene: TRBV11-2
clone size: NA
D gene: NA
CDR3 DNA: TGTGCCAGCAGCCAGGACTGGGACTCTGGAAACACCATATATTTT
CDR3 protein: CASSQDWDSGNTIYF

J gene: TRBJ2-5
V gene: TRBV7-2
clone size: NA
D gene: NA
CDR3 DNA: TGTGCCAGCAGCTCTAGTACGTGGGAGACCCAGTACTTC
CDR3 protein: CASSSSTWETQYF

J gene: TRBJ2-6
V gene: TRBV3-1/TRBV3-2
clone size: NA
D gene: NA
CDR3 DNA: TGTGCCAGCAGCCAAGATACAAGGGGAGGCAACGTCCTGACTTTC
CDR3 protein: CASSQDTRGGNVLTF

J gene: TRBJ1-4
V gene: TRBV19
clone size: NA
D gene: NA
CDR3 DNA: TGTGCCAGTAGTATTAATCGGGCAACTAATGAAAAACTGTTTTTT
CDR3 protein: CASSINRATNEKLFF

J gene: TRBJ2-4
V gene: TRBV20-1
clone size: NA
D gene: TRBD2
CDR3 DNA: TGCAGTGCTAGTATGCGACTAGCGGGGGGTCAGTACTTC
CDR3 protein: CSASMRLAGGQYF

J gene: TRBJ1-1
V gene: TRBV5-4
clone size: NA
D gene: NA
CDR3 DNA: TGTGCCAGCAGCCCCTCCTCGGGCAGGGTGAACACTGAAGCTTTCTTT
CDR3 protein: CASSPSSGRVNTEAFF

J gene: TRBJ1-5
V gene: TRBV28
clone size: NA
D gene: TRBD1
CDR3 DNA: TGTGCCAGCAGTTCGCCCAGGGGGCCTACCCAGCCCCAGCATTTT
CDR3 protein: CASSSPRGPTQPQHF

J gene: TRBJ1-6
V gene: TRBV19
clone size: NA
D gene: TRBD1
CDR3 DNA: TGTGCCAGTAGTGACCGGGACAGGGGTAATTCACCCCTCCACTTT
CDR3 protein: CASSDRDRGNSPLHF

J gene: TRBJ1-2
V gene: TRBV6-5
clone size: once
D gene: TRBD1
CDR3 DNA: TGTGCCAGCAGTTACTCATACAGGGGAGAGGGCTACACCTTC
CDR3 protein: CASSYSYRGEGYTF

J gene: TRBJ2-5
V gene: TRBV5-1
clone size: once
D gene: TRBD1
CDR3 DNA: TGCGCCAGCAGCTTGGTAAGGGGTAGGCAGGGGGCCCACCAAGAGACCCAGTACTTC
CDR3 protein: CASSLVRGRQGAHQETQYF

J gene: TRBJ1-4
V gene: TRBV5-1
clone size: NA
D gene: TRBD1
CDR3 DNA: TGCGCCAGCAGCTTGGTGGGACAGGCAACTAATGAAAAACTGTTTTTT
CDR3 protein: CASSLVGQATNEKLFF

J gene: TRBJ1-5
V gene: TRBV28
clone size: NA
D gene: TRBD1
CDR3 DNA: TGTGCCAGCAGTTTTCGGGGACAGGGGAATCAGCCCCAGCATTTT
CDR3 protein: CASSFRGQGNQPQHF

J gene: TRBJ2-5
V gene: TRBV6-1
clone size: NA
D gene: TRBD1
CDR3 DNA: TGTGCCAGCAGTGTTGGGACAGGGTTTCTCCAAGAGACCCAGTACTTC
CDR3 protein: CASSVGTGFLQETQYF

J gene: TRBJ2-2
V gene: TRBV6-5
clone size: NA
D gene: NA
CDR3 DNA: TGTGCCAGCAGTTCCGGACTGAACACCGGGGAGCTGTTTTTT
CDR3 protein: CASSSGLNTGELFF

J gene: TRBJ2-4
V gene: TRBV2
clone size: NA
D gene: TRBD1
CDR3 DNA: TGTGCCAGCATGGGACAGGGTCGAAACATTCAGTACTTC
CDR3 protein: CASMGQGRNIQYF

J gene: TRBJ2-2
V gene: TRBV24-1
clone size: NA
D gene: TRBD1
CDR3 DNA: TGTGCCACCAGTGATTCCGGACAGGGCAGCGGGGAGCTGTTTTTT
CDR3 protein: CATSDSGQGSGELFF

J gene: TRBJ2-7
V gene: TRBV4-2
clone size: NA
D gene: NA
CDR3 DNA: TGTGCCAGCAGCCAAGATGGGCGTTCCTACGAGCAGTACTTC
CDR3 protein: CASSQDGRSYEQYF

J gene: TRBJ2-2
V gene: TRBV7-9
clone size: NA
D gene: NA
CDR3 DNA: TGTGCCAGCAGCTCGAGAACCGGGGAGCTGTTTTTT
CDR3 protein: CASSSRTGELFF

J gene: TRBJ1-1
V gene: TRBV5-1
clone size: NA
D gene: NA
CDR3 DNA: TGCGCCAGCAGTTCGGGGAACACTGAAGCTTTCTTT
CDR3 protein: CASSSGNTEAFF

J gene: TRBJ2-7
V gene: TRBV5-1
clone size: few
D gene: NA
CDR3 DNA: TGCGCCAGCAGCCCTGGGGGGGACATCCTCACTGGGCAGTACTTC
CDR3 protein: CASSPGGDILTGQYF

J gene: TRBJ1-2
V gene: TRBV5-1
clone size: NA
D gene: TRBD1
CDR3 DNA: TGCGCCAGCAGCTTGTCTCAGGGGGTAACCATGAGCGGCTACACCTTC
CDR3 protein: CASSLSQGVTMSGYTF

J gene: TRBJ2-2
V gene: TRBV29-1
clone size: NA
D gene: NA
CDR3 DNA: TGCAGCGGGGCAGACCGGGTGCGAGGGATCGGAACCGGGGAGCTGTTTTTT
CDR3 protein: CSGADRVRGIGTGELFF

J gene: TRBJ2-5
V gene: TRBV19
clone size: NA
D gene: TRBD1
CDR3 DNA: TGTGCCAGTACCCCGACAGGGACGGAGACCCAGTACTTC
CDR3 protein: CASTPTGTETQYF

J gene: TRBJ1-2
V gene: TRBV6-1
clone size: NA
D gene: NA
CDR3 DNA: TGTGCCAGCAGTGGTATAAGGGGTGCGACAGATAATAACTATGGCTACACCTTC
CDR3 protein: CASSGIRGATDNNYGYTF

J gene: TRBJ2-7
V gene: TRBV4-3
clone size: few
D gene: TRBD1
CDR3 DNA: TGCGCCAGCAGCCAAGATCCCCTGGACAGGGGAGGGAGGCAGTACTTC
CDR3 protein: CASSQDPLDRGGRQYF

J gene: TRBJ1-5
V gene: TRBV7-2
clone size: NA
D gene: TRBD1
CDR3 DNA: TGTGCCAGCAGCAGCCGGGACAGGGCGGGGGGGCCCCAGCATTTT
CDR3 protein: CASSSRDRAGGPQHF

J gene: TRBJ1-4
V gene: TRBV4-3
clone size: NA
D gene: TRBD1
CDR3 DNA: TGCGCCAGCAGCCTCCCGGGACAGGGTCATGAAAAACTGTTTTTT
CDR3 protein: CASSLPGQGHEKLFF

J gene: TRBJ1-6
V gene: TRBV5-6
clone size: NA
D gene: NA
CDR3 DNA: TGTGCCAGCAGATTAGGAGCCTATAATTCACCCCTCCACTTT
CDR3 protein: CASRLGAYNSPLHF

J gene: TRBJ2-1
V gene: TRBV19
clone size: NA
D gene: TRBD1
CDR3 DNA: TGTGCCAGTAGCAGGAAGGGACAGGGCCAAGATGAGCAGTTCTTC
CDR3 protein: CASSRKGQGQDEQFF

J gene: TRBJ2-3
V gene: TRBV29-1
clone size: NA
D gene: TRBD2
CDR3 DNA: TGCAGCGTTGGGGTAGCGGGGCCCACAGATACGCAGTATTTT
CDR3 protein: CSVGVAGPTDTQYF

J gene: TRBJ1-1
V gene: TRBV11-2
clone size: NA
D gene: TRBD1
CDR3 DNA: TGTGCCAGCAGCTTAGAACCCACGGGGACAGATGAAGCTTTCTTT
CDR3 protein: CASSLEPTGTDEAFF

J gene: TRBJ2-5
V gene: TRBV4-3
clone size: once
D gene: NA
CDR3 DNA: TGCGCCAGCAGCCAAGGTCTGCACAGCCAAGAGACCCAGTACTTC
CDR3 protein: CASSQGLHSQETQYF

J gene: TRBJ2-3
V gene: TRBV27
clone size: NA
D gene: NA
CDR3 DNA: TGTGCCAGCAGTCCGGACAGAGACCAGTCCACAGATACGCAGTATTTT
CDR3 protein: CASSPDRDQSTDTQYF

J gene: TRBJ2-3
V gene: TRBV14
clone size: NA
D gene: NA
CDR3 DNA: TGTGCCAGCAGCCAAGATGCGATTGTCACAGATACGCAGTATTTT
CDR3 protein: CASSQDAIVTDTQYF

J gene: TRBJ1-5
V gene: TRBV7-2
clone size: NA
D gene: NA
CDR3 DNA: TGTGCCAGCAGCTTGGGGGGACTGAGAAATCAGCCCCAGCATTTT
CDR3 protein: CASSLGGLRNQPQHF

J gene: TRBJ2-3
V gene: TRBV5-1
clone size: NA
D gene: TRBD2
CDR3 DNA: TGCGCCAGCAGCTTGTGGTCGGGAGGGCTTACAGATACGCAGTATTTT
CDR3 protein: CASSLWSGGLTDTQYF

J gene: TRBJ1-1
V gene: TRBV7-9
clone size: NA
D gene: NA
CDR3 DNA: TGTGCCAGCAGCTGGGAAGAAACAGGGCGGGCTTTCTTT
CDR3 protein: CASSWEETGRAFF

J gene: TRBJ2-2
V gene: TRBV7-9
clone size: NA
D gene: NA
CDR3 DNA: TGTGCCAGCAGCTTAGGGACAGTGAACACCGGGGAGCTGTTTTTT
CDR3 protein: CASSLGTVNTGELFF

J gene: TRBJ2-3
V gene: TRBV5-1
clone size: NA
D gene: NA
CDR3 DNA: TGCGCCAGCAGCTTGGAACGGGGGTTAGGCACAGATACGCAGTATTTT
CDR3 protein: CASSLERGLGTDTQYF

J gene: TRBJ2-7
V gene: TRBV3-1/TRBV3-2
clone size: NA
D gene: TRBD1
CDR3 DNA: TGTGCCAGCAGCATGCGACGGACAGGGGGCTACGAGCAGTACTTC
CDR3 protein: CASSMRRTGGYEQYF

J gene: TRBJ2-5
V gene: TRBV9
clone size: NA
D gene: NA
CDR3 DNA: TGTGCCAGCGGACGGGATGGTGGGGAGACCCAGTACTTC
CDR3 protein: CASGRDGGETQYF

J gene: TRBJ2-7
V gene: TRBV4-3
clone size: NA
D gene: TRBD2
CDR3 DNA: TGCGCCAGCAGTCTCATCGGGGGGCGGGGGGCCTACGAGCAGTACTTC
CDR3 protein: CASSLIGGRGAYEQYF

J gene: TRBJ2-3
V gene: TRBV29-1
clone size: once
D gene: TRBD2
CDR3 DNA: TGCAGCGTGACCGGGACTAGCGGGGGGGCAATAGATACGCAGTATTTT
CDR3 protein: CSVTGTSGGAIDTQYF

J gene: TRBJ2-5
V gene: TRBV10-3
clone size: NA
D gene: TRBD2
CDR3 DNA: TGTGCCATCAGCTTACTAGCGGGGTCGTCAGGGACCCAGTACTTC
CDR3 protein: CAISLLAGSSGTQYF

J gene: TRBJ2-3
V gene: TRBV2
clone size: NA
D gene: TRBD1
CDR3 DNA: TGTGCCAGCAAACAGGGGACGCGCACAGATACGCAGTATTTT
CDR3 protein: CASKQGTRTDTQYF

J gene: TRBJ2-1
V gene: TRBV4-2
clone size: few
D gene: NA
CDR3 DNA: TGTGCCAGCAGCCAAGTGGCAGGGGCGTCACACCAACCGGTTCGCAATGAGCAGTTCTTC
CDR3 protein: CASSQVAGASHQPVRNEQFF